A selection of T cell receptor beta chains follows, all from one sample in a study of PD-1 blockade in mismatch repair-deficient tumors. The method was immunoSEQ multiplex PCR; TCRdb's version includes in-frame clones alone and lacks a portion of them. The repertoire includes about 68,000 clones, approximately 78% of them detected once, and over 4.5% sits in the top ten. The sample here was peripheral blood, taken 2 weeks after starting pembrolizumab. The receptor set was obtained from an adult with mismatch repair-deficient cancer. Both conserved end residues are part of each CDR3. A D gene is named only where the DNA matches it firmly. Part of the rows lack a size; the others show once, few, many or a class for expanded clones.

>-|TRBV5-1|TRBJ2-1|-
TGCGCCAGCAGCCCGGGTCAGGGTCTAAGGTACAATGAGCAGTTCTTC
CASSPGQGLRYNEQFF
>-|TRBV5-1|TRBJ2-5|-
TGCGCCAGCAGCTTGGACGCTGGGGAGACCCAGTACTTC
CASSLDAGETQYF
>-|TRBV6-1|TRBJ2-1|-
TGTGCCAGCAGTGAATCAGAAAGTGGCAGGTACAATGAGCAGTTCTTC
CASSESESGRYNEQFF
>few|TRBV11-3|TRBJ1-5|-
TGTGCCAGCAGCATAGACGGTTCCCCCAATCAGCCCCAGCATTTT
CASSIDGSPNQPQHF
>once|TRBV10-3|TRBJ1-3|-
TGTGCCATCAGTGGGGCCCCAGAGGCCTCTGGAAACACCATATATTTT
CAISGAPEASGNTIYF
>-|TRBV18|TRBJ2-1|-
TGTGCCAGCTCACGCTCAGGCGTCAATGAGCAGTTCTTC
CASSRSGVNEQFF
>-|TRBV27|TRBJ2-5|-
TGTGCCAGCAGTTGGGGCCCTAGCAGCGAGACCCAGTACTTC
CASSWGPSSETQYF
>-|TRBV2|TRBJ1-1|-
TGTGCCAGCGGGGACCTCTCAGTGCTTGTTTCGGCTTTCTTT
CASGDLSVLVSAFF
>-|TRBV5-6|TRBJ1-5|-
TGTGCCAGCAGCTCGTGGGGCGTGGGTCAGCCCCAGCATTTT
CASSSWGVGQPQHF
>-|TRBV5-1|TRBJ2-3|-
TGCGCCAGCAGCCAAGAAGGCCGGGCTGGGGCGGATACGCAGTATTTT
CASSQEGRAGADTQYF
>-|TRBV18|TRBJ1-1|TRBD1
TGTGCCAGCTCACCGGCGGGACAGGGAGGCACTGAAGCTTTCTTT
CASSPAGQGGTEAFF
>-|TRBV4-1|TRBJ2-5|-
TGCGCCAGCAGCCAAGATGGGGGTCGGTCCCAGTACTTC
CASSQDGGRSQYF
>-|TRBV5-6|TRBJ2-1|-
TGTGCCAGCAGCTTTACTCCTACCGGGAGCAATGAGCAGTTCTTC
CASSFTPTGSNEQFF
>-|TRBV18|TRBJ2-1|-
TGTGCCAGCTTAACCACATACGGGAGTGGGTACAATGAGCAGTTCTTC
CASLTTYGSGYNEQFF
>medium-sized|TRBV2|TRBJ1-5|-
TGTGCCAGCAGTGAAGGGTTAGCTAGCAATCAGCCCCAGCATTTT
CASSEGLASNQPQHF
>-|TRBV30|TRBJ2-4|-
TGTGCCTGGAGTGGGCCCCTAGCCAAAAACATTCAGTACTTC
CAWSGPLAKNIQYF
>few|TRBV7-8|TRBJ2-3|TRBD2
TGTGCCAGCAGCCTCACTAGCGGGACCACAGATACGCAGTATTTT
CASSLTSGTTDTQYF